This TCR beta chain was sequenced in a study of response to subunit inactivated influenza vaccine. General study points: Few new T cells, the authors suggested, are recruited by each seasonal influenza vaccination.

Each CDR3 protein is one row after TCRdb ran MiXCR on the RT-PCR reads. The sample comprises hundreds of thousands of distinct CDR3 sequences, about 7.6% of which are singletons, and 10% to 15% rests with the top ten. Germline CDR1 and CDR2: MDHEN and SYDVKM. The V end lost 5 bases, the J end lost 5 bases, and 16 bases lay between the germline ends. The CDR3 runs 15 residues. Of note for this clonotype: Antigen specificity is unknown.

This receptor was obtained from a man between 50 and 75 years old who received an inactivated influenza vaccine. The material was PBMCs from blood, obtained roughly 24 months after vaccination. This rearrangement joins TRBV28 to TRBJ2-1; possible D gene TRBD1, 6 bases. Here the CDR3 reads CASSLTGTWDNEQFF. The CDR3 bases are TGTGCCAGCAGTCTCACCGGGACATGGGACAATGAGCAGTTCTTC.